This entry lists 26 T cell receptor beta chains sequenced from one sample in a study of blood T cell repertoires in COVID-19. Clones were read by immunoSEQ multiplex PCR, and TCRdb kept only the in-frame ones, dropping some. The sample lists 150,000 to 200,000 clones, 80% occurring once. Input material: PBMCs or T cells enriched from blood (not recorded which). These TCRs come from a man in his 60s who had been exposed to COVID-19.

J is TRBJ2-3 and V is TRBV9; 14 nucleotides match TRBD2. The CDR3 contains 19 residues. V shed 0 bases and J 1 base; nucleotides not matched to a gene: 7. Germline loops: CDR1 SGDLS, CDR2 YYNGEE. The DNA of the CDR3 is TGTGCCAGCAGCGTAGCTACGGGACTAGCGGGAGTGGGCACAGATACGCAGTATTTT. As protein: CASSVATGLAGVGTDTQYF.

The chain employs TRBV6-2 or TRBV6-3 and TRBJ2-2; tentatively, D is TRBD1 (5 bases). The CDR3 is 15 amino acids. Per germline, CDR1 MNHEY and CDR2 SVGEGT. The V end was cut by 5 bases, the J end by 2 bases, with 12 bases between. CDR3 region: CASSRRAANTGELFF. CDR3 sequence (DNA): TGTGCCAGCAGTCGCAGGGCCGCCAACACCGGGGAGCTGTTTTTT.

The genes are TRBV30 and TRBJ1-3; no reliable D call. CDR3 length: 14 residues. Per germline, CDR1 GTSNPN and CDR2 SVGIG (reference sequence). Trimming took off 0 bases at V and 4 bases at J, with 10 bases between the two ends. The CDR3 loop is CAWSVVRSGNTIYF. The CDR3 bases are TGTGCCTGGAGTGTTGTTCGGTCGGGAAACACCATATATTTT. The entire variable domain, with the rest obtained from reference TRBV30 and TRBJ1-3, is as follows: SQTIHQWPATLVQPVGSPLSLECTVEGTSNPNLYWYRQAAGRGLQLLFYSVGIGQISSEVPQNLSASRPQDRQFILSSKKLLLSDSGFYLCAWSVVRSGNTIYFGEGSWLTVV.

The V gene is TRBV6-5, the J gene TRBJ2-1, with 9 bases lining up with TRBD1. CDR1 is MNHEY, CDR2 SVGAGI, per germline. The CDR3 extends over 14 amino acids. Trimming cost V 5 bases and J 8 bases; bases outside gene matches: 7. The CDR3 DNA reads as TGTGCCAGCAGTAGAGAGACAGGGGGGCATGAGCAGTTCTTC. Its protein is CASSRETGGHEQFF.

The CDR3, as DNA: TGTGCCAGCAGCCTTGTGTACAATGAGCAGTTCTTC. Its protein product is CASSLVYNEQFF. The V gene is TRBV12-3 or TRBV12-4, the J gene TRBJ2-1, with D unresolved. This CDR3 is 12 amino acids long. Trimming took 6 bases from V and 4 from J, leaving 7 bases between them.

This rearrangement joins TRBV24-1 to TRBJ2-3, with 9 bases matching TRBD1. In germline, CDR1 is KGHDR, CDR2 SFDVKD. Trimming removed 1 base from V and 3 bases from J; junction bases left unmatched: 4. The CDR3 sequence is 16 residues long. CDR3 nucleotides: TGTGCCACCAGTGATTTTAGAGGGACAGGGACAGATACGCAGTATTTT. Translating gives CATSDFRGTGTDTQYF.

The gene calls are TRBV5-6 and TRBJ2-1; possibly TRBD2 for D (5 bases). The CDR3 is 16 residues long. V dropped 1 base and J dropped 2 bases, with 13 bases sitting between them. Germline V lookup: CDR1 SGHDT, CDR2 YYEEEE. CDR3 in amino acids: CASSLSAGYTYNEQFF. CDR3 sequence (DNA): TGTGCCAGCAGCTTGAGTGCGGGTTACACCTACAATGAGCAGTTCTTC.

This CDR3 is CASSGTASSYNEQFF. CDR3 sequence (DNA): TGTGCCAGCAGCGGGACAGCGAGCTCCTACAATGAGCAGTTCTTC. The rearrangement joins TRBV9 to TRBJ2-1, with D perhaps matching TRBD1 (6 bases). This CDR3 has 15 amino acids. Per germline, CDR1 SGDLS and CDR2 YYNGEE. The germline V and J ends were trimmed by 3 bases and 0 bases, with 10 bases remaining between them.

The V and J genes are TRBV5-5 and TRBJ1-1; the match to TRBD1 covers 7 bases. CDR3 size: 13 residues. Trimming removed 2 bases from V and 6 bases from J; junction bases left unmatched: 4. Germline-derived CDR1 and CDR2 are SGHKS and YYEKEE (reference sequence). The CDR3 nucleotides are TGTGCCAGCAGCTTACAGGGGAGCCCTGAAGCTTTCTTT. This sequence encodes CASSLQGSPEAFF.

The J gene is TRBJ2-5, the V gene TRBV5-5, with D perhaps TRBD1 (6 bases). CDR3 length: 13 residues. V dropped 2 bases and J dropped 4 bases, with 9 bases sitting between them. Germline V gene lookup returns CDR1 SGHKS and CDR2 YYEKEE (reference sequence). The CDR3 spells CASSFSGAETQYF. CDR3 DNA: TGTGCCAGCAGCTTTTCAGGGGCAGAGACCCAGTACTTC.

This clone was observed a single time. For the CDR3, the DNA is TGCAGCGTTGAGTGGCTAGCGGGATTTGGTGAGACCCAGTACTTC. Translated, it gives CSVEWLAGFGETQYF. V gene TRBV29-1 combines with J gene TRBJ2-5; TRBD2 matches at 9 bases. This CDR3 has 15 residues. The ends lost 3 bases at V and 5 bases at J; junction bases unmatched: 10. Germline loops: CDR1 SQVTM, CDR2 ANQGSEA.

This chain joins TRBV27 and TRBJ2-1; 8 positions agree with TRBD2. Germline CDR1 MNHEY, CDR2 SMNVEV (reference sequence). The CDR3 totals 17 residues. Unmatched junction bases numbered 15, after V lost 5 bases and J lost 6 bases. The CDR3 here is CASSQYGGGLAVNEQFF. DNA for the CDR3: TGTGCCAGCAGTCAATACGGGGGTGGACTAGCCGTCAATGAGCAGTTCTTC.

The chain has TRBV7-9 and TRBJ2-5, with 11 bases matching TRBD2. CDR1 SEHNR and CDR2 FQNEAQ come from the germline V gene (reference sequence). Trimming cost V 5 bases and J 0 bases; bases outside gene matches: 5. This CDR3 spans 16 amino acids. The CDR3 coding sequence is TGTGCCAGCAGCCGATGGACTAGCGGGTACCAAGAGACCCAGTACTTC. Its protein product is CASSRWTSGYQETQYF.

The V gene is TRBV7-9, the J gene TRBJ2-3, with TRBD2 matching over 13 bases. With V trimmed by 5 bases and J by 2 bases, 7 bases remained unmatched. CDR1 is SEHNR, CDR2 FQNEAQ, per germline (reference sequence). CDR3 length: 17 residues. CDR3 sequence: CASSIELAGGVTDTQYF. CDR3 nucleotides: TGTGCCAGCAGCATCGAACTAGCGGGAGGGGTCACAGATACGCAGTATTTT.

CDR3 DNA: TGTGCCAGCAGTCAGGACAGGGGGGATGAGCAGTTCTTC. This encodes CASSQDRGDEQFF. The chain uses TRBV28 and TRBJ2-1; 10 positions agree with TRBD1. Germline V gene sequence: CDR1 MDHEN, CDR2 SYDVKM. Germline trimming cut 5 bases from V and 8 bases from J; bases unmatched to any gene: 3. The CDR3 is 13 amino acids. Full variable domain (remainder filled in from reference TRBV28 and TRBJ2-1): DVKVTQSSRYLVKRTGEKVFLECVQDMDHENMFWYRQDPGLGLRLIYFSYDVKMKEKGDIPEGYSVSREKKERFSLILESASTNQTSMYLCASSQDRGDEQFFGPGTRLTVL.

CDR3 sequence reads: CASRYRGSTDTQYF. CDR3 sequence (DNA): TGTGCCAGTAGGTACCGGGGGAGCACAGATACGCAGTATTTT. This chain connects TRBV19 to TRBJ2-3, with D possibly matching TRBD2 (6 bases). In germline, CDR1 is LNHDA, CDR2 SQIVND (reference sequence). Trimming removed 6 bases from V and 0 bases from J, with 10 bases in between. There are 14 residues in the CDR3.

The chain combines TRBV11-3 with TRBJ1-1, with TRBD1 as a possible D gene (5 bases). The CDR3 length is 15 residues. Per the germline V gene, CDR1 is SGHNT and CDR2 is YENEEA. V lost 4 bases to trimming and J lost 0 bases, with 12 bases between them. This CDR3 reads CASSWGGVVNTEAFF. As DNA, the CDR3 is TGTGCCAGCAGCTGGGGAGGGGTCGTGAACACTGAAGCTTTCTTT.

The CDR3 nucleotides read TGTGCCAGCAGCCGACAGGGCCCGCAGTATTTT. Translated, it gives CASSRQGPQYF. V usage is TRBV2 and J usage is TRBJ2-3, with TRBD1 matching 7 bases. The junction had 4 bases not matched to a gene; V was cut back by 6 bases and J by 10 bases. The CDR3 has 11 amino acids. Germline V CDR1 and CDR2: SNHLY, FYNNEI.

The rearrangement links TRBV5-1 to TRBJ1-2, with D possibly matching TRBD1 (5 bases). The germline CDR1 and CDR2 sequences are SGHRS and YFSETQ. The CDR3 extends over 13 amino acids. The V gene lost 5 bases and the J gene lost 0 bases, with 8 bases spanning the gap. In DNA form, the CDR3 reads TGCGCCAGCAGGGAGGGGACTAACTATGGCTACACCTTC. It encodes CASREGTNYGYTF.

The rearrangement links TRBV29-1 to TRBJ1-4, with D possibly TRBD1 on 5 matching bases. The CDR3 has 14 amino acids. CDR1 and CDR2 from the germline V gene are SQVTM and ANQGSEA. V gave up 6 bases and J gave up 5 bases, with 16 bases separating them. The CDR3 reads CSVTRGAPNEKLFF. In DNA form, the CDR3 reads TGCAGCGTCACCCGTGGGGCCCCCAATGAAAAACTGTTTTTT.

This chain's CDR3 is CASSGGIYEQYF. The CDR3, as DNA: TGCGCCAGCAGCGGCGGGATCTACGAGCAGTACTTC. V is TRBV5-1 and J is TRBJ2-7; tentative D call: TRBD2 (6 bases). Germline CDR1 and CDR2: SGHRS and YFSETQ. This CDR3 contains 12 residues. V gave up 4 bases and J gave up 3 bases, with 8 bases separating them.

The chain recombines TRBV5-5 with TRBJ2-1; the match to TRBD2 covers 9 bases. CDR3 size: 14 residues. Germline V gene data show CDR1 as SGHKS and CDR2 as YYEKEE (reference sequence). Here the CDR3 reads CALGAGGSGSEQFF. For the CDR3, the DNA is TGTGCGCTGGGGGCGGGAGGGAGCGGTAGTGAGCAGTTCTTC.

DNA of the CDR3: TGTGCCTCGGGACAGGGGGACGAGCAGTTCTTC. As protein: CASGQGDEQFF. This chain links TRBV16 with TRBJ2-1, with 11 nucleotides matching TRBD1. From germline, CDR1 is KGHSY and CDR2 FQNENV. The CDR3 totals 11 residues. V was pared by 11 bases and J by 10 bases, with 4 bases of the junction left unmatched.

J is TRBJ2-3 and V is TRBV7-2; 8 positions match TRBD1. The CDR3 contains 16 residues. Germline assignment: CDR1 SGHTA and CDR2 FQGNSA. Germline trimming cut 11 bases from V and 2 bases from J; bases unmatched to any gene: 15. The CDR3 protein is CALGQGASVATDTQYF. CDR3 nucleotides: TGTGCCCTGGGGCAGGGGGCCTCAGTAGCCACAGATACGCAGTATTTT.

The chain combines TRBV30 with TRBJ2-1, with 9 bases aligning to TRBD2. The CDR3 is 15 residues long. The germline V gene encodes CDR1 GTSNPN and CDR2 SVGIG (reference sequence). Trimming at V came to 5 bases and at J to 6 bases, leaving 11 bases not matched to a gene. CDR3 bases: TGTGCCTGGCAGTCGGGGCTAGCGGGATCCAATGAGCAGTTCTTC. This codes for CAWQSGLAGSNEQFF.

V is TRBV21-1 and J is TRBJ2-7; TRBD2 was called by the table and not checked on the DNA. TRBV21-1 is a pseudogene locus. The CDR3 sequence is 17 residues long. The CDR3, as DNA: TGTGCCAGCAGCAAAGGCGGACCGGGACTAGGGGCGTACGAGCAGTACTTC. Translating gives CASSKGGPGLGAYEQYF.